The next 5 T cell receptor beta chains were all read from a single sample in a study of a mutant IDH1 vaccine in newly diagnosed glioma. Their recognized antigens are unknown. Time point given: week 47, end of study. A 20-mer mutant IDH1 peptide at 300 ug was injected subcutaneously with topical imiquimod. Clones were read by immunoSEQ multiplex PCR, and TCRdb kept only the in-frame ones, dropping some. Here the sample spans 40,000 to 45,000 clones, approximately 82% being singletons. Sequences were derived from PBMCs, sampled from a glioma patient whose treatment included an IDH1 peptide vaccine. These TCRs come from a young man with glioma. Some clones in this sample may be carry-over from other donors' samples.

This chain links TRBV19 with TRBJ2-5; 8 bases align to TRBD2. This CDR3 comprises 15 residues. Germline trimming cut 3 bases from V and 3 bases from J; bases unmatched to any gene: 6. Germline assignment: CDR1 LNHDA and CDR2 SQIVND (reference sequence). In DNA, the CDR3 is TGTGCCAGTAGTATTGGGTTTAGCGGGGAAGAGACCCAGTACTTC. Amino acid sequence: CASSIGFSGEETQYF.

The V call is TRBV9, the J call TRBJ1-2; D remains ambiguous. The V end was cut by 1 base, the J end by 3 bases, with 10 bases between. Germline-derived CDR1 and CDR2 are SGDLS and YYNGEE. The CDR3 is 14 amino acids. In nucleotides, the CDR3 is TGTGCCAGCAGCGTAACCCGAGAGGACTATGGCTACACCTTC. It specifies CASSVTREDYGYTF.

This sequence joins TRBV4-1 and TRBJ2-3, with D perhaps matching TRBD2 (6 bases). V lost 4 bases to trimming and J lost 2 bases, with 13 bases between them. The CDR3 is made up of 15 amino acids. CDR1 is MGHRA and CDR2 is YSYEKL in the germline V gene. The CDR3 sequence is CASSLSGDPTDTQYF. In nucleotides, the CDR3 is TGCGCCAGCAGCCTTAGCGGAGACCCCACAGATACGCAGTATTTT.

The chain links TRBV2 to TRBJ1-5; TRBD1 matches at 7 bases. The CDR3 consists of 14 residues. Losses at the gene ends were 8 bases for V and 2 bases for J; bases not matched to a gene: 6. The germline gives CDR1 SNHLY, CDR2 FYNNEI. The chain's CDR3 is CASQRQGGNQPQHF. CDR3 DNA: TGTGCCAGCCAGAGACAGGGAGGCAATCAGCCCCAGCATTTT.

This chain links TRBV19 with TRBJ2-7; 8 nucleotides agree with TRBD2. Trimming cost V 2 bases and J 6 bases; bases outside gene matches: 9. From germline, CDR1 is LNHDA and CDR2 SQIVND (reference sequence). This CDR3 region has 15 residues. CDR3 nucleotide sequence: TGTGCCAGTAGTATAAAGCCCGGGCTAGCGGGCGAGCAGTACTTC. As protein: CASSIKPGLAGEQYF.